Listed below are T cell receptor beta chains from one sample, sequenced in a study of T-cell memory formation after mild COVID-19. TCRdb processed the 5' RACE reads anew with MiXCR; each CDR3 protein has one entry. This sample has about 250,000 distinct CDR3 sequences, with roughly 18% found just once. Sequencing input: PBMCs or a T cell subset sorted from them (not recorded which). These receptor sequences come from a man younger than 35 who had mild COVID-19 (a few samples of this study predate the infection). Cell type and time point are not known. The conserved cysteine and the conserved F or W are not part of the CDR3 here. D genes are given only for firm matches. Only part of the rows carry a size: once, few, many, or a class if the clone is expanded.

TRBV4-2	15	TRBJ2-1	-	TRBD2	ASSRLAGPSSYNEQF
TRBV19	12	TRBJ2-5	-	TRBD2	ASRGGGASETQY
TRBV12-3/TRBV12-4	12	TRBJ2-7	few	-	ASRRASDSYEQY
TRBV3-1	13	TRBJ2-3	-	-	ASSRLKTPPDTQY
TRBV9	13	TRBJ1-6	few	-	ASSVEGGYNSPLH
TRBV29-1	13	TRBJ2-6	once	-	SEGDGLSGANVLT
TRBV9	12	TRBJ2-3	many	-	ASSWGSSTDTQY
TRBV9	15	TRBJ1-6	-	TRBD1	ASSLAGTGDYNSPLH
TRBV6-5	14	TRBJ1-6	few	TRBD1	ASSRRQGLYNSPLH
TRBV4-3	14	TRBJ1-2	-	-	ASSQDRSRGYYGYT
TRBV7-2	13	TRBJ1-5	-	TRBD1	ASSLQGGISQPQH
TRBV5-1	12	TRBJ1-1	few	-	ASSPSGKGAEAF
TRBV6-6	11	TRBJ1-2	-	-	ASSPGDMFSYT
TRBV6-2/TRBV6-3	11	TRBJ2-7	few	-	ASSYSLFYEQY
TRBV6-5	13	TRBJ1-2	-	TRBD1	ASSYSDRHNYGYT
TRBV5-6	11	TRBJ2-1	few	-	ASSQDNYNEQF
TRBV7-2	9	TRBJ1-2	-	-	ASGFGFGYT
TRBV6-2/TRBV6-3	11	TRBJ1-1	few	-	ASSSVGRIEAF
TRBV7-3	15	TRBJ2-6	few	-	ACGSGRGNPGANVLT
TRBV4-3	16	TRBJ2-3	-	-	ASSQVLTGTASTDTQY
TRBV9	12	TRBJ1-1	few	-	ASSVRGESTEAF
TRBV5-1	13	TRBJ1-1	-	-	ASSLGPAMNTEAF
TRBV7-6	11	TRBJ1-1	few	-	ASSLSQDTEAF
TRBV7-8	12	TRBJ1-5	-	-	ASSLAQSSQPQH
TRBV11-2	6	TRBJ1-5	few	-	ASSPRH
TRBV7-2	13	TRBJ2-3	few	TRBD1	ASSLRTGGTDTQY
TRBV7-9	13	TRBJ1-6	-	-	ASSLAGSYNSPLH
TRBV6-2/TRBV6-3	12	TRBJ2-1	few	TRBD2	ASIRGGADNEQF
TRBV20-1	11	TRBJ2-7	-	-	SARVAGNYEQY
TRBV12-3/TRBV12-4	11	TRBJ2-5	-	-	ASSFQARETQY
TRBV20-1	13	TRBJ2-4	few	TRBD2	SARGLAGDKNIQY
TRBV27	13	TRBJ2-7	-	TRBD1	ASRTGTGGHQRQY
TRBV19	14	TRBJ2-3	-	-	ASSINRGASTDTQY
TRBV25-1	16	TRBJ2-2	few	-	ASSEGLVGVSYTGELF
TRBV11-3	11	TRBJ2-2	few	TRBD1	ASSRQGSGELF
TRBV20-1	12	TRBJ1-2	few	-	SAKQAIANYGYT
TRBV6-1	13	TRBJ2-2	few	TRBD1	ASKGLGQLTGELF
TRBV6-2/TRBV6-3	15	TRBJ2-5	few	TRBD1	ASSYFPWDSYQETQY
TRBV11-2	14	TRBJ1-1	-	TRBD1	ASSPKAGGVGAEAF
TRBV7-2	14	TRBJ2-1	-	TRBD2	ASTFSGGDLHDEQF
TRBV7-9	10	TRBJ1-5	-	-	ASSHGTQPQH
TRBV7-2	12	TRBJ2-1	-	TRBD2	ASSSSGLASEQF
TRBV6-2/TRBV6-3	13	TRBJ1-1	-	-	ASTLTSTGNTEAF
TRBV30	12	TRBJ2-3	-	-	ASPGGSSTDTQY
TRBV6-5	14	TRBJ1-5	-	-	ASSYTNRVGNQPQH
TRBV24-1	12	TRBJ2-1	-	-	ATSDSGRYNEQF
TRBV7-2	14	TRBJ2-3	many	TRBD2	ASSLVGTSYTDTQY
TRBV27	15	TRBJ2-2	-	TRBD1	ASSSRPGTGVSGELF
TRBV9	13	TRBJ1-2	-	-	ASSVGVASEGGYT
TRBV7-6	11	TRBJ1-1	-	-	ASRRAMNTEAF